Shown below are 32 T cell receptor beta chains from a single sample sequenced in a study of CD8+CD57+ T cells in acquired aplastic anemia. TCR beta VDJ and CDR3 profiling used genomic DNA as template. MiXCR was run by TCRdb on the reads, yielding one entry per CDR3 protein. The sample shows 300,000 or so distinct CDR3 sequences, around three fifths of them seen only once. Specimen: sorted CD4+, CD8+, or CD8+CD57+ T cells (not recorded which) from PBMCs. These receptors originate from a human donor with severe aplastic anemia or a healthy control (not recorded which).

The chain links TRBV19 to TRBJ1-5, with TRBD1 matching 9 bases. Per the germline V gene, CDR1 is LNHDA and CDR2 is SQIVND (reference sequence). V trimming: 7 bases; J trimming: 5 bases; junction bases outside the gene matches: 3. The CDR3 has 13 amino acids. The CDR3 bases are TGTGCCAGTAAGTGGACAGGGGATCAGCCCCAGCATTTT. This gives the protein CASKWTGDQPQHF.

Notes on this clonotype: The junction shows a germline mismatch at one end, possibly a read error. The rearrangement links TRBV2 to TRBJ1-1, with D maybe TRBD1 (5 bases). CDR3 length: 15 amino acids. The germline CDR1 and CDR2 sequences are SNHLY and FYNNEI. The CDR3 reads CAGSVKRDANTEAFF. The CDR3 nucleotides read TGTGCCGGCAGCGTGAAGCGGGACGCGAACACTGAAGCTTTCTTT. The whole variable domain, remainder taken from reference TRBV2 and TRBJ1-1, is EPEVTQTPSHQVTQMGQEVILRCVPISNHLYFYWYRQILGQKVEFLVSFYNNEISEKSEIFDDQFSVERPDGSNFTLKIRSTKLEDSAMYFCAGSVKRDANTEAFFGQGTRLTVV.

The rearrangement joins TRBV10-3 to TRBJ1-2; maybe TRBD1 (5 bases). The V end lost 6 bases, the J end lost 2 bases, and 10 bases lay between the germline ends. The CDR3 is made up of 13 amino acids. Germline V CDR1 and CDR2: ENHRY, SYGVKD. The CDR3 DNA reads TGTGCCATCAGGACAGTGGGAAACTATGGCTACACCTTC. As protein: CAIRTVGNYGYTF.

The chain has TRBV24-1 and TRBJ2-5, with D hard to call. Trimming pared 4 bases from V and 0 bases from J, leaving 5 bases between. CDR1 and CDR2 from the germline V gene are KGHDR and SFDVKD. The CDR3 runs 13 residues. CDR3 DNA sequence: TGTGCCACCAGTGACCCGTACCAAGAGACCCAGTACTTC. Translated: CATSDPYQETQYF.

CDR3 loop: CASSLGLGGADTQYF. For the CDR3, the DNA is TGCGCCAGCAGTCTGGGACTAGGGGGTGCAGATACGCAGTATTTT. The V gene is TRBV10-2, the J gene TRBJ2-3; TRBD2 agrees at 8 bases. The CDR3 covers 15 residues. Unmatched junction bases numbered 8, after V lost 5 bases and J lost 4 bases. CDR1 is WSHSY, CDR2 SAAADI, per germline.

The chain links TRBV15 to TRBJ1-1; D is unresolved. The germline V gene encodes CDR1 LNHNV and CDR2 YYDKDF (reference sequence). The CDR3 length is 15 residues. Trimming took 2 bases from V and 1 from J, leaving 11 bases between them. The chain's CDR3 is CATSRPMGGNTEAFF. DNA for the CDR3: TGTGCCACCAGCAGACCAATGGGAGGGAACACTGAAGCTTTCTTT.

The chain combines TRBV7-2 with TRBJ2-5; 9 bases fit TRBD1. V trimming: 5 bases; J trimming: 5 bases; junction bases outside the gene matches: 6. This CDR3 region has 14 residues. The V gene's germline CDR1 is SGHTA and CDR2 FQGNSA. Here the CDR3 reads CASSVGQGRETQYF. Here the CDR3 DNA reads TGTGCCAGCAGCGTGGGACAGGGCCGGGAGACCCAGTACTTC.

This clonotype was seen ten or more times. The chain joins TRBV7-6 to TRBJ2-3; weak D call: TRBD1 (5 bases). Germline assignment: CDR1 SGHVS and CDR2 FNYEAQ. Trimming removed 1 base at V and 5 bases at J, with 19 bases between. The CDR3 runs 17 residues. DNA of the CDR3: TGTGCCAGCAGCTTAGAAGGGGCCGAAAATGGAAAAGATACGCAGTATTTT. Encoded protein: CASSLEGAENGKDTQYF.

Worth noting for this clonotype: Its ends do not fully match the called genes, so a read error is possible. This chain links TRBV19 with TRBJ2-7; no clear D. The CDR3 is 14 residues long. Germline values: CDR1 LNHDA, CDR2 SQIVND (reference sequence). The CDR3 nucleotides read TGTGCAAGTAGTAGGACCGGTCTTAACTACGAGCAGTACTTC. Translating gives CASSRTGLNYEQYF.

The rearrangement links TRBV7-9 to TRBJ2-3, with a possible D match to TRBD2 (5 bases). The V end lost 2 bases, the J end lost 2 bases, and 26 bases lay between the germline ends. Germline V gene data show CDR1 as SEHNR and CDR2 as FQNEAQ (reference sequence). The CDR3 consists of 20 residues. CDR3 amino acids: CASSLLPPLLNAGDTDTQYF. CDR3 sequence (DNA): TGTGCCAGCAGCTTACTTCCTCCCCTCTTGAATGCGGGCGACACAGATACGCAGTATTTT.

This clonotype came up once. The genes are TRBV27 and TRBJ2-7; 8 bases align to TRBD2. V lost 7 bases, J lost 4 bases, and 9 bases stayed unmatched. CDR3 length equals 14 residues. In germline, CDR1 is MNHEY, CDR2 SMNVEV (reference sequence). DNA for the CDR3: TGTGCCAGCACCGCTCGGGGGGGGCCGTACGAGCAGTACTTC. This codes for CASTARGGPYEQYF.

The rearrangement uses TRBV9 and TRBJ2-3; no clear D gene. The CDR3 has 13 residues. The V gene lost 3 bases and the J gene lost 6 bases, with 11 bases spanning the gap. Germline V CDR1 and CDR2: SGDLS, YYNGEE. CDR3 nucleotide sequence: TGTGCCAGCAGCGCCAGATCCGGGGATACGCAGTATTTT. Protein: CASSARSGDTQYF.

This clonotype was counted at least ten times. This rearrangement joins TRBV20-1 to TRBJ2-1; 10 nucleotides align to TRBD2. CDR3 length equals 15 residues. Looked up from germline, CDR1 is DFQATT and CDR2 is SNEGSKA (reference sequence). The V segment lost 7 bases and the J segment 4 bases; nucleotides outside the gene matches: 10. The CDR3 sequence is CSVGEERGGYNEQFF. The CDR3, as DNA: TGCAGTGTCGGAGAGGAGCGGGGGGGATACAATGAGCAGTTCTTC.

This clonotype was counted many times. The rearrangement joins TRBV6-5 to TRBJ2-3; 9 bases match TRBD2. CDR3 length: 16 residues. The junction had 13 bases not matched to a gene; V was cut back by 2 bases and J by 10 bases. Germline CDR1 MNHEY, CDR2 SVGAGI. CDR3 nucleotides: TGTGCCAGCAGTTACGGGGGACTAGCCGACAGGAGGGCGCAGTATTTT. Encoded protein: CASSYGGLADRRAQYF.

The V gene is TRBV29-1, the J gene TRBJ2-7; TRBD1 matches at 9 bases. The CDR3 loop spans 13 amino acids. Germline CDR1 and CDR2: SQVTM and ANQGSEA. The V and J ends lost 4 bases and 5 bases, in that order; junction bases with no gene match: 6. The CDR3 region is CSVGPRTGDEQYF. The CDR3 DNA is TGCAGCGTTGGACCGAGGACAGGGGACGAGCAGTACTTC.

This clonotype was seen only a few times. The V call is TRBV7-9, the J call TRBJ2-7; 12 bases align to TRBD1. The CDR3 has 19 residues. Looked up from germline, CDR1 is SEHNR and CDR2 is FQNEAQ (reference sequence). V lost 4 bases, J lost 4 bases, and 17 bases stayed unmatched. CDR3 nucleotide sequence: TGTGCCAGCAGCTCACCGGGACAGGGGGCAATACGGGCTATGTACGAGCAGTACTTC. Translation: CASSSPGQGAIRAMYEQYF.

The chain uses TRBV6-1 and TRBJ2-3, with TRBD2 matching 8 bases. V shed 8 bases and J 6 bases; nucleotides not matched to a gene: 7. CDR1 and CDR2 (germline): MNHNS, SASEGT. CDR3 length: 13 residues. CDR3 DNA sequence: TGTGCCAGCCGGGAGGGGTTAGCGGATACGCAGTATTTT. Its translation: CASREGLADTQYF.

The chain employs TRBV10-3 and TRBJ2-7; TRBD2 agrees at 7 bases. The length of the CDR3 is 15 residues. Per the germline V gene, CDR1 is ENHRY and CDR2 is SYGVKD. V trimming: 6 bases; J trimming: 4 bases; junction bases outside the gene matches: 12. DNA of the CDR3: TGTGCCATCAGAGATGGACTAGATCGCATATACGAGCAGTACTTC. Its translation: CAIRDGLDRIYEQYF.

The chain combines TRBV5-6 with TRBJ2-7, with 7 bases lining up with TRBD1. V trimming: 0 bases; J trimming: 4 bases; junction bases outside the gene matches: 4. The CDR3 has 14 residues. The germline V gene encodes CDR1 SGHDT and CDR2 YYEEEE. The CDR3 DNA sequence: TGTGCCAGCAGCTTGGCGGGACAGACTTACGAGCAGTACTTC. Translation gives CASSLAGQTYEQYF.

This clonotype was picked up many times. The rearrangement links TRBV24-1 to TRBJ2-2; no reliable D call. V lost 5 bases to trimming and J lost 3 bases, with 3 bases between them. CDR1 is KGHDR and CDR2 is SFDVKD in the germline V gene. The CDR3 has 12 residues. The DNA of the CDR3 is TGTGCCACCAGTGGAGACACCGGGGAGCTGTTTTTT. Translated, it gives CATSGDTGELFF.

The rearrangement joins TRBV2 to TRBJ2-5; tentatively, D is TRBD2 (5 bases). Germline V lookup: CDR1 SNHLY, CDR2 FYNNEI. Trimming stripped 0 bases from V and 3 bases from J, with 11 bases between. The CDR3 runs 15 residues. The CDR3: CASSEARAVKETQYF. The CDR3 DNA reads as TGTGCCAGCAGTGAAGCGAGGGCAGTCAAAGAGACCCAGTACTTC.

This rearrangement joins TRBV19 to TRBJ1-5; D is unresolved. Trimming stripped 6 bases from V and 2 bases from J, with 14 bases between. The CDR3 extends over 15 amino acids. Looked up from germline, CDR1 is LNHDA and CDR2 is SQIVND (reference sequence). Here the CDR3 reads CASRGAGNGNQPQHF. The CDR3 DNA is TGTGCCAGTAGGGGAGCGGGGAATGGCAATCAGCCCCAGCATTTT.

CDR3 nucleotides: TGTGCCACCAGGGAACCGGGAGGGGGTGAGCAGTTCTTC. This encodes CATREPGGGEQFF. The chain recombines TRBV24-1 with TRBJ2-1; TRBD2 matches 8 bases. Germline loops: CDR1 KGHDR, CDR2 SFDVKD. J was trimmed by 9 bases and V by 7 bases; bases with no gene match: 7. CDR3 length equals 13 residues.

V gene TRBV7-9 combines with J gene TRBJ1-2; TRBD1 agrees at 9 bases. The CDR3 sequence is 16 residues long. The V segment lost 1 base and the J segment 4 bases; nucleotides outside the gene matches: 7. Per the germline V gene, CDR1 is SEHNR and CDR2 is FQNEAQ (reference sequence). CDR3: CASSLESVGQGYGYTF. The DNA of the CDR3 is TGTGCCAGCAGCTTAGAGTCAGTGGGACAGGGCTATGGCTACACCTTC.

Many counts were recorded for this clonotype. The chain is built from TRBV7-8 and TRBJ1-2, with a possible D match to TRBD1 (5 bases). Germline V gene lookup returns CDR1 SGHVS and CDR2 FQNEAQ. The CDR3 totals 16 residues. Between the trimmed V and J ends, which lost 2 bases and 0 bases, there was a span of 13 bases. CDR3 loop: CASSLPQTVSNYGYTF. CDR3 DNA sequence: TGTGCCAGCAGCTTACCCCAGACAGTATCTAACTATGGCTACACCTTC.

The rearrangement links TRBV7-2 to TRBJ2-7; 7 bases map to TRBD2. Germline loops: CDR1 SGHTA, CDR2 FQGNSA. CDR3 length: 16 amino acids. The V and J ends lost 1 base and 2 bases, in that order; junction bases with no gene match: 8. The CDR3 bases are TGTGCCAGCAGCTTAGGGAGGACTAGGACCACCTACGAGCAGTACTTC. It specifies CASSLGRTRTTYEQYF.

The chain couples TRBV24-1 to TRBJ2-1; 10 positions match TRBD1. The V gene's germline CDR1 is KGHDR and CDR2 SFDVKD. Trimming cost V 1 base and J 5 bases; bases outside gene matches: 4. This CDR3 comprises 16 residues. In DNA form, the CDR3 reads TGTGCCACCAGTGATTTTCCCGGGACAGGGGACAATGAGCAGTTCTTC. It codes for CATSDFPGTGDNEQFF.

In its sample, this clonotype was seen many times. V usage is TRBV19 and J usage is TRBJ1-2; a possible D gene is TRBD1 (5 bases). V lost 10 bases, J lost 8 bases, and 17 bases lay in between. CDR1 LNHDA and CDR2 SQIVND come from the germline V gene (reference sequence). The CDR3 contains 12 residues. CDR3 in DNA: TGTGCCACTCTTTCAGGGCTGCAAGGCTACACCTTC. It encodes CATLSGLQGYTF. Full variable domain (outside the CDR3, taken from reference TRBV19 and TRBJ1-2): DGGITQSPKYLFRKEGQNVTLSCEQNLNHDAMYWYRQDPGQGLRLIYYSQIVNDFQKGDIAEGYSVSREKKESFPLTVTSAQKNPTAFYLCATLSGLQGYTFGSGTRLTVV.

This clonotype was recorded at least ten times. The chain recombines TRBV4-2 with TRBJ1-5, with TRBD1 as a possible D gene (6 bases). From germline, CDR1 is LGHNA and CDR2 YNFKEQ. Deletions cut 1 base from V and 2 bases from J, with 6 bases between. The CDR3 extends over 14 amino acids. Written as DNA, the CDR3 is TGTGCCAGCAGCCAAGGACAGGGCAATCAGCCCCAGCATTTT. Translation: CASSQGQGNQPQHF.

The chain couples TRBV7-9 to TRBJ1-6; 7 nucleotides align to TRBD1. The CDR3 has 17 amino acids. Trimming at V came to 7 bases and at J to 7 bases, leaving 16 bases not matched to a gene. Per the germline V gene, CDR1 is SEHNR and CDR2 is FQNEAQ (reference sequence). CDR3 amino acids: CASTPARGDRVNSPLHF. As DNA, the CDR3 is TGTGCCAGCACTCCCGCGCGAGGTGACAGGGTCAATTCACCCCTCCACTTT.

In regard to this clonotype: The missing conserved phenylalanine or tryptophan at the end of this CDR3 makes a read error likely. No DNA is shown, since the ends of the CDR3 on it are uncertain; the CDR3 is the one TCRdb lists. The gene calls are TRBV7-6 and TRBJ1-6. The CDR3 adds up to 10 amino acids, both ends counted. Looked up from germline, CDR1 is SGHVS and CDR2 is FNYEAQ. The CDR3 is CASSRLGKSS.

This clonotype was seen at least ten times. The rearrangement links TRBV2 to TRBJ2-1, with 13 nucleotides matching TRBD2. J lost 3 bases, V lost 5 bases, and 7 bases had no gene match. The V gene's germline CDR1 is SNHLY and CDR2 FYNNEI. There are 17 residues in the CDR3. CDR3 sequence: CASSYSGLAGVYNEQFF. In DNA form, the CDR3 reads TGTGCCAGCAGTTACTCTGGACTAGCGGGGGTCTACAATGAGCAGTTCTTC. Supplemented by reference TRBV2 and TRBJ2-1, the full variable domain reads EPEVTQTPSHQVTQMGQEVILRCVPISNHLYFYWYRQILGQKVEFLVSFYNNEISEKSEIFDDQFSVERPDGSNFTLKIRSTKLEDSAMYFCASSYSGLAGVYNEQFFGPGTRLTVL.